This TCR beta chain originates from a study of Graves' ophthalmopathy and Graves' hyperthyroidism. This clonotype was observed a few times. No antigen is known for it. Transcripts of RNA were the source for amplifying TCR beta CDR3 regions. The authors performed first-round RT-PCR with HTBI primers and then a second-round multiplex PCR. TCRdb independently ran MiXCR on the multiplex PCR reads; one entry per CDR3 protein. The sample holds some 520,000 distinct CDR3 sequences; 13% to 15% are singletons and the top ten take approximately 9.8%. Findings and limits, study-wide: Sensitivity of 87.88% and specificity of almost 83% were achieved when a 13-signature model separated ophthalmopathy from stable hyperthyroidism.

Sequencing input: blood. The clonotype originates from a woman between 25 and 40 years old with Graves' ophthalmopathy.

The CDR3 loop reads CASSSAEKLETQYF. CDR3 DNA: TGTGCCAGCAGTTCTGCCGAGAAATTGGAGACCCAGTACTTC. The chain is built from TRBV12-3 or TRBV12-4 and TRBJ2-5; no reliable D call. The CDR3 sequence is 14 residues long. The ends were cut back, 4 bases at V and 5 bases at J, with 14 bases in the middle.